The 12 T cell receptor beta chains below all came from one sample that was sequenced in a study of patients and donors after allogeneic stem cell transplantation. TCRdb redid the calling of the RT-PCR reads with MiXCR, one entry per CDR3 protein. The table has 410,000 or so distinct CDR3 sequences, under 20% seen once. The sample taken for sequencing was blood, either unsorted or a sorted T cell fraction (not recorded which). These receptors originate from a human donor who was either an allogeneic HSCT recipient or a stem cell or donor lymphocyte infusion donor (not recorded which). It is not recorded whose cells these are; they may come from a transplant donor.

The chain has TRBV6-5 and TRBJ2-1; either TRBD1 or TRBD2 may supply D (6 bases each). Germline lookup yields CDR1 MNHEY and CDR2 SVGAGI. V lost 1 base to trimming and J lost 6 bases, with 13 bases between them. This CDR3 spans 15 amino acids. In nucleotides, the CDR3 is TGTGCCAGCAGTTACTTGGCGGAGGGGGGCAATGAGCAGTTCTTC. This translates into CASSYLAEGGNEQFF.

This chain links TRBV20-1 with TRBJ2-7; D possibly uses TRBD1 or TRBD2 (5 bases each). Germline V lookup: CDR1 DFQATT, CDR2 SNEGSKA (reference sequence). CDR3 size: 16 residues. V was trimmed by 2 bases and J by 1 base, leaving 18 bases between them. CDR3 nucleotide sequence: TGCAGTGCTAGAACCTCCGGGACGATGTTTTCCTACGAGCAGTACTTC. The encoded protein is CSARTSGTMFSYEQYF.

This sequence joins TRBV29-1 and TRBJ2-6; TRBD1 aligns across 7 bases. Germline V lookup: CDR1 SQVTM, CDR2 ANQGSEA. The V segment lost 6 bases and the J segment 0 bases; nucleotides outside the gene matches: 8. This CDR3 is 16 amino acids long. DNA of the CDR3: TGCAGCGTGTATACAGGGGACCTCTCTGGGGCCAACGTCCTGACTTTC. It specifies CSVYTGDLSGANVLTF.

The CDR3 nucleotides read TGTGCCAGCAGTGGCCCGGGACAGGGCTACGAGCAGTACTTC. Residues: CASSGPGQGYEQYF. The rearrangement uses TRBV6-2 or TRBV6-3 and TRBJ2-7; 9 bases are a match to TRBD1. CDR3 size: 14 residues. Germline CDR1 and CDR2: MNHEY and SVGEGT. The V segment lost 5 bases and the J segment 3 bases; nucleotides outside the gene matches: 5.

This clonotype was seen at least ten times. V is TRBV12-3 or TRBV12-4 and J is TRBJ2-7; either TRBD1 or TRBD2 may supply D (6 bases each). V lost 3 bases to trimming and J lost 2 bases, with 14 bases between them. This CDR3 has 15 amino acids. CDR3 sequence reads: CASSLEGGFTYEQYF. CDR3 nucleotides: TGTGCCAGCAGTTTGGAGGGGGGATTCACCTACGAGCAGTACTTC.

The genes are TRBV20-1 and TRBJ1-2; D is possibly TRBD1 (5 bases). The length of the CDR3 is 13 residues. V lost 3 bases to trimming and J lost 6 bases, with 14 bases between them. Per germline, CDR1 DFQATT and CDR2 SNEGSKA (reference sequence). This CDR3 reads CSASGGGNHGYTF. DNA of the CDR3: TGCAGTGCTAGCGGCGGGGGGAACCATGGCTACACCTTC.

A few counts support this clonotype. The chain joins TRBV12-3 or TRBV12-4 to TRBJ2-6, with a weak D call TRBD1 (5 bases). V was trimmed by 6 bases and J by 3 bases, leaving 12 bases between them. This CDR3 is built from 15 residues. CDR3 coding DNA: TGTGCCAGCAGCGAAGACAGTTTTGGGGCCAACGTCCTGACTTTC. This translates into CASSEDSFGANVLTF.

This clonotype has a handful of counts. The chain couples TRBV29-1 to TRBJ1-2; no clear D gene. From germline, CDR1 is SQVTM and CDR2 ANQGSEA. V shed 4 bases and J shed 5 bases, with 23 bases lying between them. CDR3 size: 16 residues. This CDR3 is CSVAAPKTGTAYGYTF. The CDR3 DNA reads TGCAGCGTTGCAGCTCCCAAGACGGGTACAGCGTATGGCTACACCTTC.

The chain recombines TRBV29-1 with TRBJ1-1; 8 bases line up with TRBD1. This CDR3 spans 13 amino acids. Trimming cost V 3 bases and J 5 bases; bases outside gene matches: 5. Germline V gives CDR1 SQVTM, CDR2 ANQGSEA. CDR3 loop: CSVENRGRTEAFF. The CDR3 region has the DNA TGCAGCGTTGAGAACAGGGGGAGGACTGAAGCTTTCTTT.

The V and J genes are TRBV6-5 and TRBJ1-4; no definite D call. V shed 2 bases and J shed 0 bases, with 10 bases lying between them. Germline V gene data show CDR1 as MNHEY and CDR2 as SVGAGI. The CDR3 is 16 amino acids. The CDR3 coding sequence is TGTGCCAGCAGTTACCTCGTTGGGGCAACTAATGAAAAACTGTTTTTT. Amino acids: CASSYLVGATNEKLFF.

This clonotype came up many times. The rearrangement links TRBV12-3 or TRBV12-4 to TRBJ1-5, with a weak D call TRBD1 (5 bases). The germline V and J ends were trimmed by 10 bases and 4 bases, with 14 bases remaining between them. The CDR3 runs 13 residues. Here the CDR3 reads CATAQGENQPQHF. CDR3 sequence (DNA): TGTGCCACCGCTCAGGGTGAGAATCAGCCCCAGCATTTT.

This clonotype was seen more than once but under ten times. This sequence joins TRBV14 and TRBJ2-7; unclear D gene. Germline values: CDR1 SGHDN, CDR2 FVKESK. V lost 11 bases, J lost 0 bases, and 11 bases lay in between. The CDR3 is made up of 12 amino acids. The CDR3 DNA sequence: TGTGCCGCCGGACCGAGCTCCTACGAGCAGTACTTC. As protein: CAAGPSSYEQYF.